This T cell receptor beta chain originates from a study of cytomegalovirus exposure and HLA in healthy donors. Study details: According to later analysis, the same platform produced the 120 validation and 666 first-cohort repertoires.

Profiled with immunoSEQ multiplex PCR; TCRdb holds only in-frame clones, not every one. Altogether some 130,000 clones are present, 82% being singletons, with the ten largest covering about 32%. The donors belonged to the approximately 120-subject validation cohort, separate from the roughly 700-subject first cohort. Overall study results and limits: The listing of 150 or so TCR beta chains classed them as cytomegalovirus-associated.

With respect to this clone: The antigen is not known.

This sequence originates from a man between 25 and 39 years old in good health and CMV-seropositive. Specimen: PBMCs.

The CDR3 loop is CASRRQGGYGYTF. The CDR3 DNA reads TGCGCCAGCAGGCGACAAGGGGGCTATGGCTACACCTTC. The rearrangement joins TRBV4-1 to TRBJ1-2; maybe TRBD1 (6 bases). From germline, CDR1 is MGHRA and CDR2 YSYEKL. V dropped 6 bases and J dropped 4 bases, with 12 bases sitting between them. This CDR3 is 13 amino acids long.